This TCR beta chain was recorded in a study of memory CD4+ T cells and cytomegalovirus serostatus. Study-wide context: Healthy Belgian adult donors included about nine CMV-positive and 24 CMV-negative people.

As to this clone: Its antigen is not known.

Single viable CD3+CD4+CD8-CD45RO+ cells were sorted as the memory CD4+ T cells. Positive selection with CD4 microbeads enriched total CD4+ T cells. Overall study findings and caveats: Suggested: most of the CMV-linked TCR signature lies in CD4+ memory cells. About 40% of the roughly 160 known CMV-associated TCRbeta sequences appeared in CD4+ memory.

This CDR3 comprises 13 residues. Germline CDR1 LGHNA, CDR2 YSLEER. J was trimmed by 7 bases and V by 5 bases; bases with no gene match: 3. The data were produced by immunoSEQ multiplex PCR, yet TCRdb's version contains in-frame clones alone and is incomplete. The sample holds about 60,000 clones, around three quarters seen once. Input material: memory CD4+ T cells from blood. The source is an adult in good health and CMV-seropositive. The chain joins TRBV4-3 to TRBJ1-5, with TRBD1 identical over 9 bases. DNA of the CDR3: TGCGCCAGCAGCGTTGACAGGGGGCAGCCCCAGCATTTT. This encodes CASSVDRGQPQHF.